One sample yielded the 18 T cell receptor beta chains listed below, sequenced in a study of blood T cell repertoires in COVID-19. TCRdb's table, derived via immunoSEQ multiplex PCR, lists solely in-frame clones and lacks some. The table lists tens of thousands of clones, about 92% of them singletons, with less than 0.55% in the top ten. The specimen sequenced was peripheral blood. These receptors were taken from a man aged 50 to 60 with COVID-19, enrolled during active disease.

The V and J genes are TRBV21-1 and TRBJ2-7; the D call in the table, TRBD2, was not verified against the DNA. TRBV21-1 is marked as a pseudogene. This CDR3 spans 18 amino acids. CDR3 region: CASRPGGTSGKVASEQYF. The DNA of the CDR3 is TGTGCCAGCAGACCGGGGGGGACTAGCGGGAAGGTAGCGAGCGAGCAGTACTTC.

The V and J genes are TRBV4-2 and TRBJ2-1; 7 bases are shared with TRBD2. The V gene end was trimmed by 1 base and the J gene end by 2 bases; junction bases not matched to a gene: 2. This CDR3 has 15 residues. CDR1 is LGHNA, CDR2 YNFKEQ, per germline. The CDR3 nucleotides read TGTGCCAGCAGCCAAGGGCTAGCGGCCTACAATGAGCAGTTCTTC. This encodes CASSQGLAAYNEQFF.

The rearrangement uses TRBV2 and TRBJ1-1, with unresolved D. From germline, CDR1 is SNHLY and CDR2 FYNNEI. CDR3 length equals 12 residues. Trimming left V 3 bases short and J 1 base short, with 3 bases between. CDR3 nucleotide sequence: TGTGCCAGCAGTGAGCGGAACACTGAAGCTTTCTTT. Residues: CASSERNTEAFF.

The J gene is TRBJ1-2, the V gene TRBV27; D is possibly TRBD1 (6 bases). Germline V gene lookup returns CDR1 MNHEY and CDR2 SMNVEV (reference sequence). The CDR3 contains 14 residues. V lost 6 bases to trimming and J lost 3 bases, with 14 bases between them. The CDR3 sequence: CASSPMDRHYGYTF. The CDR3 DNA follows: TGTGCCAGCAGCCCAATGGACAGACACTATGGCTACACCTTC.

The genes are TRBV5-1 and TRBJ1-1; weak D call: TRBD1 (5 bases). The V and J ends lost 4 bases and 1 base respectively, with 11 bases between them. This CDR3 region has 14 residues. Germline CDR1 SGHRS, CDR2 YFSETQ. CDR3 amino acids: CASSPGLPNTEAFF. Written as DNA, the CDR3 is TGCGCCAGCAGCCCGGGACTTCCGAACACTGAAGCTTTCTTT.

This chain joins TRBV11-2 and TRBJ2-7, with D maybe TRBD1 (5 bases). The CDR3 covers 17 residues. V lost 1 base and J lost 0, with 16 bases in between. Germline CDR1 is SGHAT and CDR2 is FQNNGV. The CDR3 coding sequence is TGTGCCAGCAGCTTAGGACAGCAAATTTTCTTCTCCTACGAGCAGTACTTC. It translates to CASSLGQQIFFSYEQYF.

This clone was counted a single time. The chain links TRBV7-2 to TRBJ2-1; TRBD2 agrees at 11 bases. Looked up from germline, CDR1 is SGHTA and CDR2 is FQGNSA. This CDR3 is 16 amino acids long. V lost 4 bases to trimming and J lost 5 bases; unmatched junction nucleotides: 7. In nucleotides, the CDR3 is TGTGCCAGCAGCTCCGATAGCGGGAGGGCCGACAATGAGCAGTTCTTC. It translates to CASSSDSGRADNEQFF.

The sample holds one count of this clone. The CDR3 region is CASSVRTGGRNTGELFF. DNA of the CDR3: TGCGCCAGCAGCGTTCGTACAGGGGGCAGGAATACCGGGGAGCTGTTTTTT. The chain links TRBV5-1 to TRBJ2-2, with 9 bases matching TRBD1. J gave up 5 bases and V 4 bases, and 12 bases lay outside the gene matches. Per the germline V gene, CDR1 is SGHRS and CDR2 is YFSETQ. This CDR3 region has 17 residues.

This chain links TRBV4-1 with TRBJ1-5, with a weak D call TRBD1 (6 bases). This CDR3 contains 13 residues. Trimming removed 4 bases at V and 7 bases at J, with 11 bases between. Per the germline V gene, CDR1 is MGHRA and CDR2 is YSYEKL. The CDR3: CASSPTGRQPQHF. In nucleotides, the CDR3 is TGCGCCAGCAGCCCAACAGGGCGACAGCCCCAGCATTTT.

The rearrangement links TRBV4-1 to TRBJ1-1; D is uncertain. Germline CDR1 and CDR2: MGHRA and YSYEKL. V shed 6 bases and J shed 0 bases, with 17 bases lying between them. CDR3 size: 16 residues. The CDR3 DNA reads TGCGCCAGCAGTCCGCTGGCAGAGGGTATGAACACTGAAGCTTTCTTT. Protein sequence: CASSPLAEGMNTEAFF.

This rearrangement joins TRBV7-2 to TRBJ2-1; 10 nucleotides line up with TRBD2. Germline CDR1 is SGHTA and CDR2 is FQGNSA. The V gene end was trimmed by 7 bases and the J gene end by 9 bases; junction bases not matched to a gene: 12. This CDR3 has 15 amino acids. The CDR3 DNA is TGTGCCAGCACCCTGGGTCTAGCGGGAGCCGGTGAGCAGTTCTTC. Its translation: CASTLGLAGAGEQFF.

V gene TRBV27 combines with J gene TRBJ1-1; no clear D gene. The CDR3 consists of 14 residues. Germline V gene data show CDR1 as MNHEY and CDR2 as SMNVEV (reference sequence). Trimming removed 3 bases from V and 2 bases from J, with 10 bases in between. The DNA for the CDR3 is TGTGCCAGCAGTTTCGGCGGCTTAAACACTGAAGCTTTCTTT. Protein product: CASSFGGLNTEAFF.

This sequence joins TRBV9 and TRBJ2-3; D unclear. The CDR3 is 8 amino acids. Germline loops: CDR1 SGDLS, CDR2 YYNGEE. The CDR3 region is CSSDTQYF. The CDR3, as DNA: TGTTCCTCAGATACGCAGTATTTT. Full variable domain (outside the CDR3, taken from reference TRBV9 and TRBJ2-3): DSGVTQTPKHLITATGQRVTLRCSPRSGDLSVYWYQQSLDQGLQFLIQYYNGEERAKGNILERFSAQQFPDLHSELNLSSLELGDSALYFCSSDTQYFGPGTRLTVL.

V gene TRBV5-1 combines with J gene TRBJ1-2; 8 bases are a match to TRBD1. Germline V lookup: CDR1 SGHRS, CDR2 YFSETQ. V shed 7 bases and J 2 bases; nucleotides not matched to a gene: 7. The CDR3 covers 14 residues. The CDR3 coding sequence is TGCGCCAGCGGAATTCAGGGGGCAAACTATGGCTACACCTTC. Translating gives CASGIQGANYGYTF.

This clone was seen just once. The V and J genes are TRBV7-8 and TRBJ2-3; D is unresolved. Germline V CDR1 and CDR2: SGHVS, FQNEAQ. CDR3 length equals 14 residues. V lost 7 bases to trimming and J lost 0 bases, with 11 bases between them. CDR3 amino acids: CASTPGPSTDTQYF. For the CDR3, the DNA is TGTGCCAGCACCCCCGGTCCTAGCACAGATACGCAGTATTTT.

This chain joins TRBV2 and TRBJ1-6, with 7 bases matching TRBD1. CDR3 length: 15 residues. Germline trimming cut 6 bases from V and 5 bases from J; bases unmatched to any gene: 7. Per the germline V gene, CDR1 is SNHLY and CDR2 is FYNNEI. CDR3 DNA sequence: TGTGCCAGCAGGGGGACAGTTGGCAATAATTCACCCCTCCACTTT. Translating gives CASRGTVGNNSPLHF. Using reference TRBV2 and TRBJ1-6 for the parts outside the CDR3, the full variable domain is EPEVTQTPSHQVTQMGQEVILRCVPISNHLYFYWYRQILGQKVEFLVSFYNNEISEKSEIFDDQFSVERPDGSNFTLKIRSTKLEDSAMYFCASRGTVGNNSPLHFGNGTRLTVT.

The gene calls are TRBV12-3 or TRBV12-4 and TRBJ1-5; no definite D call. The CDR3 is made up of 13 amino acids. V lost 3 bases, J lost 3 bases, and 6 bases lay in between. The CDR3 here is CASSLRVNQPQHF. CDR3 sequence (DNA): TGTGCCAGCAGTTTGCGGGTCAATCAGCCCCAGCATTTT.

V is TRBV7-6 and J is TRBJ2-5, with 9 positions matching TRBD2. CDR1 and CDR2 from the germline V gene are SGHVS and FNYEAQ. There are 17 residues in the CDR3. V shed 7 bases, J shed 5 bases, and the junction held 17 bases outside the gene matches. The CDR3 region has the DNA TGTGCCAGCACCCGATCGATTAGCGGGAGTTTTGAGGAGACCCAGTACTTC. Its protein product is CASTRSISGSFEETQYF.